A selection of T cell receptor beta chains follows, all from one sample in a study of blood T cell repertoires in COVID-19. Clones were sequenced by immunoSEQ multiplex PCR, and TCRdb holds only the in-frame ones, with some missing. This table holds hundreds of thousands of clones, 75% to 90% found once. The source material was peripheral blood. Receptors originate from a woman aged 55-69 years with active or convalescent COVID-19. CDR3s include the opening cysteine and the closing phenylalanine or tryptophan.

j_call v_call cdr3_aa
TRBJ2-3 TRBV6-5 CASSYWTGDTQYF
TRBJ1-2 TRBV7-2 CASSLGGWGSDGYTF
TRBJ1-2 TRBV10-3 CAISESTGGSEGYTF
TRBJ1-5 TRBV19 CATSGETHPNQPQHF
TRBJ2-7 TRBV4-1 CASSQGQGSYEQYF
TRBJ1-3 TRBV6-5 CASSTKGGDTIYF
TRBJ1-1 TRBV9 CASSSRQGVNTEAFF
TRBJ2-5 TRBV7-2 CASSLVVTSVQETQYF
TRBJ2-7 TRBV27 CASSLGSGVSYEQYF
TRBJ2-3 TRBV7-2 CASSLVGAGADTQYF
TRBJ2-3 TRBV6-2/TRBV6-3 CASSPPGSGGWDTQYF
TRBJ2-1 TRBV15 CATSREASSYNEQFF
TRBJ1-2 TRBV9 CASSKIEGAGGYTF
TRBJ2-3 TRBV12-3/TRBV12-4 CASSAERAGTQYF
TRBJ1-5 TRBV30 CAWSVPGGYSNQPQHF
TRBJ2-7 TRBV5-1 CASSSMGGEALVQYF
TRBJ1-1 TRBV24-1 CANRKGMNTEAFF
TRBJ2-5 TRBV9 CASSVGSQPGLAGQETQYF
TRBJ2-3 TRBV19 CARPDREPHTDTQYF
TRBJ2-5 TRBV30 CAWSVFSGVKTQYF
TRBJ1-4 TRBV6-5 CASSPSGGQAEKLFF
TRBJ1-2 TRBV6-5 CASSPSGGGYTF
TRBJ1-3 TRBV30 CAWSVQGWAGNTIYF